This is a list of T cell receptor beta chains from one sample in a study of blood T cell repertoires in COVID-19. Clones were sequenced by immunoSEQ multiplex PCR, and TCRdb holds only the in-frame ones, with some missing. This table has fewer than 250,000 clones, around 80% appearing once. The sequencing input was PBMCs or T cells enriched from blood (not recorded which). The receptors were gathered from a man in his sixties who had recovered from COVID-19. Both conserved end residues are part of each CDR3. The order of the fields is CDR3 protein, D gene, J gene, V gene. The D gene is left open where the match is weak.

cdr3_aa: CASSMITRGYGYTF
d_call: .
j_call: TRBJ1-2
v_call: TRBV19

cdr3_aa: CASSRGTGVTDTQYF
d_call: TRBD1
j_call: TRBJ2-3
v_call: TRBV7-8

cdr3_aa: CASSESGGPEQFF
d_call: .
j_call: TRBJ2-1
v_call: TRBV10-2

cdr3_aa: CASSAGQGGYEQYF
d_call: TRBD1
j_call: TRBJ2-7
v_call: TRBV6-6

cdr3_aa: CASRKDTRNIQYF
d_call: .
j_call: TRBJ2-4
v_call: TRBV6-5

cdr3_aa: CATSDSSVHEQYF
d_call: .
j_call: TRBJ2-7
v_call: TRBV24-1

cdr3_aa: CASSLDRPEDTQYF
d_call: .
j_call: TRBJ2-3
v_call: TRBV5-1

cdr3_aa: CASSSLPGTGNEKLFF
d_call: TRBD1
j_call: TRBJ1-4
v_call: TRBV7-8

cdr3_aa: CASSPTGNYGYTF
d_call: TRBD1
j_call: TRBJ1-2
v_call: TRBV5-5

cdr3_aa: CSALGGLGYEQYF
d_call: .
j_call: TRBJ2-7
v_call: TRBV29-1

cdr3_aa: CATSDLRGQGATNEKLFF
d_call: TRBD1
j_call: TRBJ1-4
v_call: TRBV24-1

cdr3_aa: CASSWTGASAEAFF
d_call: TRBD1
j_call: TRBJ1-1
v_call: TRBV28

cdr3_aa: CASSVDREQETQYF
d_call: TRBD1
j_call: TRBJ2-5
v_call: TRBV9

cdr3_aa: CASSPPGQGLGYNSPLHF
d_call: TRBD1
j_call: TRBJ1-6
v_call: TRBV19

cdr3_aa: CASSQEEGMNIQYF
d_call: .
j_call: TRBJ2-4
v_call: TRBV4-2

cdr3_aa: CASSLRWETNTGELFF
d_call: .
j_call: TRBJ2-2
v_call: TRBV7-9

cdr3_aa: CASSPSGDRVSYEQYF
d_call: TRBD1
j_call: TRBJ2-7
v_call: TRBV18

cdr3_aa: CASRQGFAGNQPQHF
d_call: TRBD1
j_call: TRBJ1-5
v_call: TRBV5-8

cdr3_aa: CASSVRDRESPLHF
d_call: TRBD1
j_call: TRBJ1-6
v_call: TRBV19

cdr3_aa: CASSTRPPTQLAHF
d_call: .
j_call: TRBJ1-5
v_call: TRBV19

cdr3_aa: CASSLQGAYEQYF
d_call: TRBD1
j_call: TRBJ2-7
v_call: TRBV3-1/TRBV3-2